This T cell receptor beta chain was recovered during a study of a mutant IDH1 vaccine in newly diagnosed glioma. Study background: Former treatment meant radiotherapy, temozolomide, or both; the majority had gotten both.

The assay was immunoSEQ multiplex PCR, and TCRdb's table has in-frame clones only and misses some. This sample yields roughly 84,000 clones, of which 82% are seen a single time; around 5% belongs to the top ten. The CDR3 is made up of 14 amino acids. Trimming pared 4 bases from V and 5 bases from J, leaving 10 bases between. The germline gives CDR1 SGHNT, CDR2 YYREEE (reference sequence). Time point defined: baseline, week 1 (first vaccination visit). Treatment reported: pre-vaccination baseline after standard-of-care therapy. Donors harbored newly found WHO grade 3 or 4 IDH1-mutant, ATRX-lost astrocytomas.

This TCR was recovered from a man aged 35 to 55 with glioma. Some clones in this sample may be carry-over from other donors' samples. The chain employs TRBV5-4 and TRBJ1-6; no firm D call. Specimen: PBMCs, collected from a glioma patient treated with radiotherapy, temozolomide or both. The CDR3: CASSRSWDNSPLHF. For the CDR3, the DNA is TGTGCCAGCAGCCGGTCGTGGGATAATTCACCCCTCCACTTT.